This is a list of T cell receptor beta chains from one sample in a study of beta chain features in type 1 diabetes. Some clones are missing from TCRdb's copy, which holds only in-frame ones; the method was immunoSEQ multiplex PCR. The table includes 150,000 to 200,000 clones, 6.5% to 10% detected once. The specimen was central memory CD4+ T cells from blood. The receptors shown here come from a woman under 30 with type 1 diabetes. CDR3s include the opening cysteine and the closing phenylalanine or tryptophan. Each record gives: CDR3 protein, J gene, D gene, V gene. The D gene is left open where the match is weak.

CASSYSNGDPGTQYF TRBJ2-5 . TRBV6-6
CASSLGPGNYEQYF TRBJ2-7 . TRBV7-2
CSVGDRAGFYGYTF TRBJ1-2 TRBD1 TRBV29-1
CASSPDRTVKNIQYF TRBJ2-4 . TRBV4-3
CASSSEAGAETQYF TRBJ2-5 TRBD2 TRBV28
CASRKTGYEQYF TRBJ2-7 TRBD1 TRBV28
CASSLNSLEQYF TRBJ2-7 . TRBV28
CASSSTDGTEAFF TRBJ1-1 . TRBV28
CASSPDRGVSSTDTQYF TRBJ2-3 TRBD1 TRBV23-1
CASSHLAGSSYNEQFF TRBJ2-1 TRBD2 TRBV4-2
CASSIPQYEQYF TRBJ2-7 . TRBV7-8
CASSSLYRGSTEAFF TRBJ1-1 TRBD1 TRBV6-6
CASSRGGQPQHF TRBJ1-5 . TRBV7-9
CASSIATNTGELFF TRBJ2-2 . TRBV19
CASSPQFPGQGKLFF TRBJ1-4 . TRBV14
CASSGTLAYEQYF TRBJ2-7 . TRBV6-6
CASSRDREYEQYF TRBJ2-7 TRBD1 TRBV11-1
CASSLGAVDGYTF TRBJ1-2 . TRBV7-8
CASSSLLGDTQYF TRBJ2-3 . TRBV5-1
CASSVTGSSYNEQFF TRBJ2-1 . TRBV9
CAWSVYRGREGYTF TRBJ1-2 . TRBV30
CASSQFRGNGYTF TRBJ1-2 . TRBV4-3
CASSYSQGLDGYTF TRBJ1-2 . TRBV6-5
CASSREEGNQPQHF TRBJ1-5 . TRBV4-1